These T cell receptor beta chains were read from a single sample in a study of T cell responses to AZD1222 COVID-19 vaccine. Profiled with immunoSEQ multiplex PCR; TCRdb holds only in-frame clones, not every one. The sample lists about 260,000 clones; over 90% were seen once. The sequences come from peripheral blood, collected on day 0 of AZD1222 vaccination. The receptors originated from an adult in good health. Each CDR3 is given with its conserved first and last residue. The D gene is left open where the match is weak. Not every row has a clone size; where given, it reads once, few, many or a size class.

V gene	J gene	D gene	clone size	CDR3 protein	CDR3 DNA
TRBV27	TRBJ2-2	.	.	CASSLRGRGTGELFF	TGTGCCAGCAGTTTACGGGGCAGGGGCACCGGGGAGCTGTTTTTT
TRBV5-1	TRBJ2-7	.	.	CASSLALDSYEQYF	TGCGCCAGCAGCTTGGCGCTAGACTCCTACGAGCAGTACTTC
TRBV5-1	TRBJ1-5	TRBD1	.	CASSWTGDNDQPQHF	TGCGCCAGCAGCTGGACAGGGGATAATGATCAGCCCCAGCATTTT
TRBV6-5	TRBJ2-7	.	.	CASAETYEQYF	TGTGCCAGCGCAGAGACCTACGAGCAGTACTTC
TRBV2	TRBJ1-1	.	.	CASTSSRGSEAFF	TGTGCCAGCACCTCATCCCGGGGGTCTGAAGCTTTCTTT
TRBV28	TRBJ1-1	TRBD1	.	CASSMGQQNTEAFF	TGTGCCAGCTCAATGGGACAGCAGAACACTGAAGCTTTCTTT
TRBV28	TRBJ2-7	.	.	CASSSALGMVYEQYF	TGTGCCAGCAGTTCAGCCTTGGGGATGGTCTACGAGCAGTACTTC
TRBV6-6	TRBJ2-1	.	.	CASSYPPSGDEQFF	TGTGCCAGCAGTTACCCGCCCTCAGGCGATGAGCAGTTCTTC
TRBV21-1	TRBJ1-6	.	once	CASSKGTGRVFNSPLHF	TGTGCCAGCAGCAAGGGGACAGGGCGAGTTTTTAATTCACCCCTCCACTTT
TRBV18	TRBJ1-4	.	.	CASSQPDRDEKLFF	TGTGCCAGCTCACAACCGGACCGGGATGAAAAACTGTTTTTT
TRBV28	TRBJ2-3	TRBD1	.	CASSSPGQGRLPTQYF	TGTGCCAGCAGTTCCCCAGGACAGGGAAGACTCCCCACGCAGTATTTT
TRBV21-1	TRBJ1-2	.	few	CASSKRHYGYTF	TGTGCCAGCAGCAAACGACACTATGGCTACACCTTC
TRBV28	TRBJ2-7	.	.	CASSPASAGGPQYF	TGTGCCAGCAGTCCCGCGAGCGCCGGAGGGCCCCAGTACTTC
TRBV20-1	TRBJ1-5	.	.	CSAVHPPQHF	TGCAGTGCCGTTCACCCGCCCCAGCATTTT
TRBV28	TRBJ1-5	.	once	CASSSSQGSLGQPQHF	TGTGCCAGCAGTTCTTCTCAGGGGAGTCTCGGTCAGCCCCAGCATTTT
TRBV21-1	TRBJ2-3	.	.	CASSGWRRGDTQYF	TGTGCCAGCAGCGGTTGGAGACGGGGGGATACGCAGTATTTT
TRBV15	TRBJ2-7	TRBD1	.	CATSRAGQYSYEQYF	TGTGCCACCAGCAGAGCGGGACAGTACAGCTACGAGCAGTACTTC
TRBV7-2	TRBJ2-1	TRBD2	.	CASSLAGTTSSYNEQFF	TGTGCCAGCAGCTTGGCCGGGACTACCAGCTCCTACAATGAGCAGTTCTTC
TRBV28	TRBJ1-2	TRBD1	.	CASSENRGANYGYTF	TGTGCCAGCAGCGAAAACAGGGGTGCTAACTATGGCTACACCTTC
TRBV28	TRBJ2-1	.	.	CASSPQYYNEQFF	TGTGCCAGCAGTCCTCAGTACTACAATGAGCAGTTCTTC
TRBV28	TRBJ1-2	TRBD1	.	CASSLSQGASSNYGYTF	TGTGCCAGCAGTTTATCACAGGGGGCTTCATCTAACTATGGCTACACCTTC
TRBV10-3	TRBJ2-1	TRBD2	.	CAIRLTSGSNEQFF	TGTGCCATCAGATTGACTAGCGGGAGCAATGAGCAGTTCTTC
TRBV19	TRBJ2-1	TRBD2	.	CASSSGLAGGDYNEQFF	TGTGCCAGTAGTTCGGGACTAGCGGGAGGGGACTACAATGAGCAGTTCTTC
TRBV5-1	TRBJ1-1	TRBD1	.	CASSLLTGRNTEAFF	TGCGCCAGCAGCTTATTGACAGGGAGGAACACTGAAGCTTTCTTT